Each of the 23 T cell receptor beta chains below was sequenced from the same sample in a study of human T cells and chemical hapten exposure (dated by TCRdb to about 2021). Libraries were constructed by RACE. Sequenced using a NextSeq 500. TCRdb passed the public sequencing reads through fastp at Q25 and MiXCR, retaining productive beta sequences. Each CDR3 protein gets just one entry, which takes the most common genes and DNA from the rows behind it. This sample gives approximately 59,000 distinct CDR3 sequences in total; roughly 6.1% of them show up just once. 3% to 3.5% of the sample is held by the ten biggest clonotypes. The sample's time point label, in plain terms: healthy volunteer bleed at 6 weeks. Unfractionated whole blood was collected in Tempus Blood RNA tubes, and total RNA was extracted from that blood. The sample taken for sequencing was whole blood. The receptor source for this set is a female donor in good health. Some clones in this sample may be carry-over from other donors' samples.

The sample holds a few counts of this clonotype. This chain connects TRBV28 to TRBJ1-1; 10 bases map to TRBD1. This CDR3 region has 14 residues. V shed 5 bases and J 6 bases; nucleotides not matched to a gene: 6. Per the germline V gene, CDR1 is MDHEN and CDR2 is SYDVKM. The chain's CDR3 is CASSLDRGLPEAFF. The CDR3 DNA sequence: TGTGCCAGCAGTCTCGACAGGGGGCTTCCTGAAGCTTTCTTT.

This clonotype appeared many times. The chain combines TRBV29-1 with TRBJ2-1; possible D gene TRBD2, 6 bases. The CDR3 runs to 14 residues. Trimming took 3 bases from V and 4 from J, leaving 13 bases between them. Germline V gene data show CDR1 as SQVTM and CDR2 as ANQGSEA. The CDR3 DNA reads TGCAGCGTTGAGCGGGGCAGGTTTTACAATGAGCAGTTCTTC. Its translation: CSVERGRFYNEQFF.

This clonotype was detected ten times or more. The chain is built from TRBV27 and TRBJ2-6; D gene ambiguous. V was clipped by 0 bases and J by 2 bases, with 11 bases between them. This CDR3 has 17 amino acids. CDR1 and CDR2 from the germline V gene are MNHEY and SMNVEV (reference sequence). CDR3 nucleotides: TGTGCCAGCAGTTTATCGGTCGGGTCGGCTGGGGCCAACGTCCTGACTTTC. Translation: CASSLSVGSAGANVLTF.

The V call is TRBV30, the J call TRBJ1-1, with D uncertain. Trimming took off 5 bases at V and 7 bases at J, with 11 bases between the two ends. The germline CDR1 and CDR2 sequences are GTSNPN and SVGIG (reference sequence). This CDR3 is 11 amino acids long. For the CDR3, the DNA is TGTGCCTGGGCCGAAAGGGATGAAGCTTTCTTT. Amino acids: CAWAERDEAFF.

Notes on this clonotype: This may be a read error: a much more frequent sequence differs by one nucleotide. The V call is TRBV6-2 or TRBV6-3, the J call TRBJ2-2; either TRBD1 or TRBD2 may fit D (5 bases each). CDR1 and CDR2 from the germline V gene are MNHEY and SVGEGT. Trimming took 5 bases from V and 6 from J, leaving 10 bases between them. This CDR3 region has 13 residues. CDR3: CASSPRGAGELFF. For the CDR3, the DNA is TGTGCCAGCAGTCCCCGGGGCGCCGGGGAGCTGTTTTTT.

This clonotype was observed many times. The chain uses TRBV24-1 and TRBJ1-1; no clear D. Per the germline V gene, CDR1 is KGHDR and CDR2 is SFDVKD. V shed 3 bases and J shed 1 base, with 5 bases lying between them. This CDR3 contains 13 residues. Written as DNA, the CDR3 is TGTGCCACCAGTGATACCTCGAACACTGAAGCTTTCTTT. Its translation: CATSDTSNTEAFF.

At least ten counts were recorded for this clonotype. The chain couples TRBV28 to TRBJ2-6, with D possibly TRBD2 on 5 matching bases. The V gene's germline CDR1 is MDHEN and CDR2 SYDVKM. The CDR3 has 15 amino acids. With 6 bases removed from V and 2 bases from J, the gap between germline ends came to 11 bases. This CDR3 reads CASSPTGAGANVLTF. The DNA for the CDR3 is TGTGCCAGCAGCCCTACCGGGGCTGGGGCCAACGTCCTGACTTTC.

This clonotype turned up a few times. The V call is TRBV20-1, the J call TRBJ2-3, with D unresolved. Germline V gives CDR1 DFQATT, CDR2 SNEGSKA (reference sequence). Deletions cut 4 bases from V and 2 bases from J, with 19 bases between. The CDR3 has 16 residues. The CDR3 region is CSAKHRFETLTDTQYF. CDR3 bases: TGCAGTGCTAAGCATAGGTTTGAGACCCTCACAGATACGCAGTATTTT.

This clonotype was counted ten times or more. The chain combines TRBV3-1 with TRBJ2-2, with D tentatively TRBD2 (6 bases). The germline CDR1 and CDR2 sequences are LGHDT and YNNKEL (reference sequence). V lost 0 bases, J lost 4 bases, and 15 bases lay in between. This CDR3 has 17 residues. CDR3 DNA: TGTGCCAGCAGCCAAGATCGGGTAGCGGCTTTCACCGGGGAGCTGTTTTTT. Translating it yields CASSQDRVAAFTGELFF.

The genes are TRBV28 and TRBJ2-3; the match to TRBD2 covers 7 bases. The CDR3 loop spans 17 amino acids. Per germline, CDR1 MDHEN and CDR2 SYDVKM. The V and J ends lost 6 bases and 1 base, in that order; junction bases with no gene match: 13. The CDR3 DNA follows: TGTGCCAGCAGAGTAGGCGGGAGTGAGTCCGGCACAGATACGCAGTATTTT. This translates into CASRVGGSESGTDTQYF.

V gene TRBV2 combines with J gene TRBJ2-3; 8 nucleotides line up with TRBD2. The germline gives CDR1 SNHLY, CDR2 FYNNEI. With 8 bases clipped from V and 5 bases from J, the junction kept 12 bases outside the gene matches. The CDR3 spans 15 residues. The CDR3 bases are TGTGCCAGCCCCGCGGGCGGGAGGACACAAGATACGCAGTATTTT. Translating it yields CASPAGGRTQDTQYF.

This clonotype has only a few counts. The rearrangement links TRBV7-2 to TRBJ2-6; 9 bases agree with TRBD1. Germline-derived CDR1 and CDR2 are SGHTA and FQGNSA. The trim removed 5 bases at V and 4 bases at J, leaving 9 bases unmatched. This CDR3 spans 17 amino acids. The CDR3 DNA reads as TGTGCCAGCAGCCCAACTAACAGGGGGCCAGGGGCCAACGTCCTGACTTTC. Translating gives CASSPTNRGPGANVLTF.

The chain combines TRBV4-1 with TRBJ2-7; D gene unclear. Germline CDR1 reads MGHRA; CDR2 reads YSYEKL. The CDR3 is 16 residues long. V was cut by 1 base and J by 5 bases, with 18 bases left in between. The CDR3 DNA follows: TGCGCCAGCAGCCAAGTAGAACTCCCTGGCGGCAACGAGCAGTACTTC. As protein: CASSQVELPGGNEQYF.

The rearrangement joins TRBV14 to TRBJ2-3; TRBD2 agrees at 10 bases. CDR3 length equals 16 residues. Germline V CDR1 and CDR2: SGHDN, FVKESK. V lost 0 bases to trimming and J lost 8 bases; unmatched junction nucleotides: 8. CDR3 coding DNA: TGTGCCAGCAGCCAAGAAGCGGGAGGGCCAACGGGTACGCAGTATTTT. Protein product: CASSQEAGGPTGTQYF.

This clonotype has ten or more counts. The CDR3 bases are TGTGCCAGCAGTGAAGCGACGGCCGTACCCAATCAGCCCCAGCATTTT. Amino acids: CASSEATAVPNQPQHF. The chain is built from TRBV6-1 and TRBJ1-5, with D hard to call. CDR3 size: 16 residues. Germline V gene data show CDR1 as MNHNS and CDR2 as SASEGT. Trimming took 0 bases from V and 3 from J, leaving 12 bases between them.

This clonotype appeared a few times. V and J are TRBV6-1 and TRBJ2-7; 7 bases are a match to TRBD2. There are 13 residues in the CDR3. Trimming at V came to 3 bases and at J to 5 bases, leaving 4 bases not matched to a gene. The germline gives CDR1 MNHNS, CDR2 SASEGT. The DNA for the CDR3 is TGTGCCAGCAGTGATCCCCGGGGGGACGAGCAGTACTTC. Translating it yields CASSDPRGDEQYF.

In this sample, this clonotype turned up many times. This chain connects TRBV19 to TRBJ1-2; the D gene is possibly TRBD1 (6 bases). The CDR3 spans 14 residues. V lost 6 bases and J 7 bases, leaving 18 bases between the germline ends. Per germline, CDR1 LNHDA and CDR2 SQIVND (reference sequence). In DNA form, the CDR3 reads TGTGCCAGTAGCCCTGGGGGCCCTGGAGGTGGCTACACCTTC. This gives the protein CASSPGGPGGGYTF.

The chain couples TRBV19 to TRBJ1-5; maybe TRBD1 (5 bases). This CDR3 comprises 15 residues. CDR1 is LNHDA, CDR2 SQIVND, per germline (reference sequence). V lost 4 bases, J lost 1 base, and 11 bases lay in between. CDR3 amino acids: CASSRQGPSNQPQHF. The CDR3 region has the DNA TGTGCCAGTAGTAGGCAGGGACCCAGCAATCAGCCCCAGCATTTT.

The table lists this clonotype with a few counts. This chain connects TRBV9 to TRBJ2-2; D is perhaps TRBD2 (6 bases). V shed 3 bases and J shed 4 bases, with 10 bases lying between them. The CDR3 has 14 amino acids. CDR1 is SGDLS, CDR2 YYNGEE, per germline. The CDR3 nucleotides are TGTGCCAGCAGCGCGCGGGACTTCACCGGGGAGCTGTTTTTT. This translates into CASSARDFTGELFF.

This clonotype showed up many times. This chain links TRBV2 with TRBJ2-3; no clear D. The germline gives CDR1 SNHLY, CDR2 FYNNEI. This CDR3 is 13 amino acids long. V gave up 4 bases and J gave up 0 bases, with 5 bases separating them. CDR3 sequence (DNA): TGTGCCAGCAGTGGCGACAGCACAGATACGCAGTATTTT. It codes for CASSGDSTDTQYF. The full variable domain, its missing parts supplied by reference TRBV2 and TRBJ2-3, is EPEVTQTPSHQVTQMGQEVILRCVPISNHLYFYWYRQILGQKVEFLVSFYNNEISEKSEIFDDQFSVERPDGSNFTLKIRSTKLEDSAMYFCASSGDSTDTQYFGPGTRLTVL.

This clonotype appeared many times. The rearrangement links TRBV2 to TRBJ2-2; 12 bases fit TRBD1. Germline-derived CDR1 and CDR2 are SNHLY and FYNNEI. CDR3 length: 19 amino acids. V dropped 4 bases and J dropped 3; count of bases not matched to a gene: 12. The chain's CDR3 is CASSGRDRGLESDTGELFF. In nucleotides, the CDR3 is TGTGCCAGCAGTGGCCGGGACAGGGGGCTGGAGAGTGACACCGGGGAGCTGTTTTTT.

Ten or more counts support this clonotype. V and J are TRBV4-1 and TRBJ2-3; D ambiguous. The CDR3 consists of 16 residues. With 0 bases removed from V and 0 bases from J, the gap between germline ends came to 10 bases. Germline loops: CDR1 MGHRA, CDR2 YSYEKL. In nucleotides, the CDR3 is TGCGCCAGCAGCCAAGACGACCGTTCAAGCACAGATACGCAGTATTTT. Translating it yields CASSQDDRSSTDTQYF.

This clonotype was recorded at least ten times. The V and J genes are TRBV29-1 and TRBJ2-1; 10 bases match TRBD2. CDR1 and CDR2 from the germline V gene are SQVTM and ANQGSEA. This CDR3 has 16 amino acids. With 0 bases clipped from V and 7 bases from J, the junction kept 9 bases outside the gene matches. The chain's CDR3 is CSVEEVASGSGNEQFF. Written as DNA, the CDR3 is TGCAGCGTTGAAGAGGTGGCTAGCGGGAGTGGGAATGAGCAGTTCTTC.